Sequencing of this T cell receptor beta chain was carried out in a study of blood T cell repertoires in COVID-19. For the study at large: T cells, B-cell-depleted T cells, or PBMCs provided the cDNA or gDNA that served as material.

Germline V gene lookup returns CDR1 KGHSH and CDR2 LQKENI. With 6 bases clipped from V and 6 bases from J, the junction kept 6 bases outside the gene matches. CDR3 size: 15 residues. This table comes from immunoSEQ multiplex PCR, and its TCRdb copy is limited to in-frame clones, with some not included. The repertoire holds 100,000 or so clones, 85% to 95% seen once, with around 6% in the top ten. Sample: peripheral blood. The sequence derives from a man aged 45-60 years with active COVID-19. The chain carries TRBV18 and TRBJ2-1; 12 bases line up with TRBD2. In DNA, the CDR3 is TGTGCCAGCTCCCTCGGACTAGCGGGAAGCAATGAGCAGTTCTTC. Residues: CASSLGLAGSNEQFF.